This T cell receptor beta chain is drawn from a study of T cell responses to AZD1222 COVID-19 vaccine. Findings of the study overall: Clonal diversity was possibly underestimated; the donors were predominantly white British and more often female.

TCRdb's copy holds only in-frame clones and misses some; the assay was immunoSEQ multiplex PCR. The repertoire holds over 150,000 clones, with 70% to 90% as singletons. Comment on this clone: As yet, its antigen is unknown.

V was cut by 6 bases and J by 1 base, with 9 bases left in between. This CDR3 has 14 residues. Germline loops: CDR1 SGHAT, CDR2 FQDESV (reference sequence). The source was peripheral blood, collected 28 days after the second AZD1222 dose. The rearrangement joins TRBV11-1 to TRBJ2-2; D is unclear. The sequence was collected from an adult who received the AZD1222 COVID-19 vaccine. Written as DNA, the CDR3 is TGTGCCAGCAGTTTCTCAGGGAACACCGGGGAGCTGTTTTTT. As protein: CASSFSGNTGELFF.